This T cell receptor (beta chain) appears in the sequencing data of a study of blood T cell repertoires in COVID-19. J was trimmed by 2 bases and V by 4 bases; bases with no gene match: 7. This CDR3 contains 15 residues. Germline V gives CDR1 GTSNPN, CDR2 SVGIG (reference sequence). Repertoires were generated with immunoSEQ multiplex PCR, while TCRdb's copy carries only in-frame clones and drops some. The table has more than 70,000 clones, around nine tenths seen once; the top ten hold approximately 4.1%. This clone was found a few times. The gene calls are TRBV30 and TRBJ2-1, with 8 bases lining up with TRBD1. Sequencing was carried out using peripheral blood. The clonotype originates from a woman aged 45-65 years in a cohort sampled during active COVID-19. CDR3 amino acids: CAWTSQGVTYNEQFF. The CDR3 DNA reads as TGTGCCTGGACGTCACAGGGGGTAACCTACAATGAGCAGTTCTTC.